This T cell receptor (beta chain) was sequenced in a study of Ad26.COV2.S vaccination and SARS-CoV-2 variants. Broader study findings: Spike-specific TCR breadth was greater in vaccine than placebo recipients. Responses of spike-specific T cells (both CD8+ and CD4+) reportedly showed substantial breadth after vaccination.

Generated by immunoSEQ multiplex PCR, the TCRdb table keeps only in-frame clones and is missing some. The table records over 450,000 clones, about nine tenths of them present only once. Germline V CDR1 and CDR2: MNHNS, SASEGT. Trimming took off 2 bases at V and 10 bases at J, with 14 bases between the two ends. The CDR3 is made up of 13 amino acids. Remarks on this clone: The target antigen is unknown.

Treatment in this sample: roughly 18 received Ad26.COV2.S at low or high dose, single or two shots; several received placebo; per-sample allocation not given. Samples analyzed were those drawn on day 63 after the first vaccine or placebo injection. Recruitment in Boston yielded a donor of adult age, 18-55 years. The chain links TRBV6-1 to TRBJ1-1; no definite D call. The specimen comprised peripheral blood, sampled in a trial of Ad26.COV2.S vaccine versus placebo. The receptor was isolated from a person aged 18 to 65 who received the Ad26.COV2.S COVID-19 vaccine or a placebo. The CDR3: CASSERLSAGAFF. In nucleotides, the CDR3 is TGTGCCAGCAGTGAAAGATTGTCAGCGGGAGCTTTCTTT.